This passage covers 27 T cell receptor beta chains from one sample sequenced in a study of blood T cell repertoires in COVID-19. Assay: immunoSEQ multiplex PCR; the TCRdb copy retains only in-frame clones and omits some. The table has some 270,000 clones, roughly 90% seen once; the top ten hold about 2%. The material sequenced was peripheral blood. The receptors derive from a woman between 55 and 75 years old with COVID-19, enrolled during active disease.

As concerns this clone: Distinct nucleotide sequences in the sample also encode this CDR3. The chain combines TRBV5-1 with TRBJ1-2; D ambiguous. CDR1 is SGHRS, CDR2 YFSETQ, per germline. CDR3 length: 13 residues. The ends were cut back, 0 bases at V and 8 bases at J, with 11 bases in the middle. CDR3 in amino acids: CASSLDRERGYTF. The CDR3, as DNA: TGCGCCAGCAGCTTGGATCGGGAGCGGGGCTACACCTTC.

The V gene is TRBV9, the J gene TRBJ1-6, with D possibly matching TRBD1 (6 bases). The CDR3 length is 15 residues. Trimming removed 7 bases at V and 7 bases at J, with 18 bases between. CDR1 SGDLS and CDR2 YYNGEE come from the germline V gene. The CDR3, as DNA: TGTGCCAGCCAGCTCGGGGGGCTAGGGAATTCACCCCTCCACTTT. Translating it yields CASQLGGLGNSPLHF.

The J gene is TRBJ2-7, the V gene TRBV7-6, with a weak D call TRBD1 (6 bases). Germline V lookup: CDR1 SGHVS, CDR2 FNYEAQ. The CDR3 runs 17 residues. V was shortened by 2 bases and J by 5 bases, with 22 bases between the two germline ends. DNA for the CDR3: TGTGCCAGCAGCTTAACCTCCCTAGGGGGAATTCTGCACGAGCAGTACTTC. Translating gives CASSLTSLGGILHEQYF.

This rearrangement joins TRBV6-1 to TRBJ1-2; possibly TRBD1 for D (5 bases). V was shortened by 3 bases and J by 4 bases, with 18 bases between the two germline ends. Germline lookup yields CDR1 MNHNS and CDR2 SASEGT. The CDR3 sequence is 16 residues long. CDR3 nucleotide sequence: TGTGCCAGCAGTGACCGCGTCGGGGGGACGGCCTATGGCTACACCTTC. Translating gives CASSDRVGGTAYGYTF.

The rearrangement uses TRBV2 and TRBJ1-1, with D perhaps TRBD1 (5 bases). The germline CDR1 and CDR2 sequences are SNHLY and FYNNEI. The CDR3 is 16 amino acids. Between the trimmed V and J ends, which lost 4 bases and 6 bases, there was a span of 21 bases. This CDR3 is CASSGVRVGRNSEAFF. The CDR3, as DNA: TGTGCCAGCAGTGGTGTCAGGGTCGGCAGGAATTCTGAAGCTTTCTTT. The full variable domain, completed using reference TRBV2 and TRBJ1-1, is EPEVTQTPSHQVTQMGQEVILRCVPISNHLYFYWYRQILGQKVEFLVSFYNNEISEKSEIFDDQFSVERPDGSNFTLKIRSTKLEDSAMYFCASSGVRVGRNSEAFFGQGTRLTVV.

The chain is built from TRBV24-1 and TRBJ1-2; 9 bases line up with TRBD1. Germline V gene sequence: CDR1 KGHDR, CDR2 SFDVKD. The CDR3 is 14 amino acids. Germline trimming cut 2 bases from V and 7 bases from J; bases unmatched to any gene: 4. CDR3 nucleotides: TGTGCCACCAGTGATTCCGGGACAGGGTTTGGCTACACCTTC. This translates into CATSDSGTGFGYTF.

The rearrangement joins TRBV6-2 or TRBV6-3 to TRBJ1-3; D gene unclear. Germline V gives CDR1 MNHEY, CDR2 SVGEGT. The CDR3 is made up of 20 amino acids. Trimming left V 0 bases short and J 4 bases short, with 25 bases between. In DNA, the CDR3 is TGTGCCAGCAGTTACTCCTCAGCTTTCCGGGTGAAAAGAGTCGGAAACACCATATATTTT. As protein: CASSYSSAFRVKRVGNTIYF.

The V call is TRBV7-2, the J call TRBJ1-2, with D possibly TRBD1 on 5 matching bases. CDR3 length: 14 amino acids. The ends were cut back, 1 base at V and 7 bases at J, with 13 bases in the middle. CDR1 and CDR2 (germline): SGHTA, FQGNSA. The DNA of the CDR3 is TGTGCCAGCAGCTTAGAGGGGCACAGCAGTGGCTACACCTTC. Its translation is CASSLEGHSSGYTF.

This chain uses TRBV18 with TRBJ1-1, with D unclear. Germline CDR1 is KGHSH and CDR2 is LQKENI. The CDR3 has 15 amino acids. Trimming shortened V by 3 bases and J by 1 base, and 12 bases separated the two germline ends. The CDR3 DNA reads TGTGCCAGCTCACCCACGAGTGGGAGGAACACTGAAGCTTTCTTT. Amino acid sequence: CASSPTSGRNTEAFF.

About this clone: Within the sample, other DNA sequences also encode this same CDR3. The CDR3 region has the DNA TGTGCCAGTAGTATAAGACTCAACACTGAAGCTTTCTTT. This sequence encodes CASSIRLNTEAFF. The chain carries TRBV19 and TRBJ1-1; D not resolved. This CDR3 contains 13 residues. Germline lookup yields CDR1 LNHDA and CDR2 SQIVND (reference sequence). Trimming left V 2 bases short and J 2 bases short, with 6 bases between.

The chain uses TRBV9 and TRBJ2-1, with D tentatively TRBD2 (6 bases). V lost 0 bases to trimming and J lost 4 bases, with 14 bases between them. This CDR3 is built from 16 residues. Germline V gives CDR1 SGDLS, CDR2 YYNGEE. The CDR3 sequence: CASSVGRGGGYNEQFF. The CDR3 bases are TGTGCCAGCAGCGTAGGGAGGGGTGGAGGTTACAATGAGCAGTTCTTC.

This clone was seen only once. This sequence joins TRBV6-6 and TRBJ1-1; D unresolved. Germline V gene data show CDR1 as MNHNY and CDR2 as SVGAGI (reference sequence). This CDR3 comprises 14 residues. V dropped 7 bases and J dropped 1 base, with 13 bases sitting between them. This chain's CDR3 is CASTPLRGNTEAFF. For the CDR3, the DNA is TGTGCCAGCACCCCCTTGCGGGGGAACACTGAAGCTTTCTTT.

The chain is built from TRBV10-3 and TRBJ1-1; the match to TRBD1 covers 9 bases. After removal of 5 bases from V and 5 bases from J, the junction contained 6 bases not matched to a gene. Germline V gene sequence: CDR1 ENHRY, CDR2 SYGVKD. CDR3 length: 14 amino acids. The CDR3 loop reads CAISFTGGQTEAFF. DNA for the CDR3: TGTGCCATCAGTTTCACAGGGGGCCAGACTGAAGCTTTCTTT.

The chain links TRBV19 to TRBJ1-2, with TRBD1 as a possible D gene (6 bases). CDR1 is LNHDA and CDR2 is SQIVND in the germline V gene (reference sequence). The CDR3 spans 12 residues. The V gene lost 8 bases and the J gene lost 3 bases, with 10 bases spanning the gap. CDR3 nucleotide sequence: TGTGCCAGTGGTAACAGGGACTATGGCTACACCTTC. Encoded protein: CASGNRDYGYTF.

This chain uses TRBV4-2 with TRBJ2-2; unclear D gene. V dropped 0 bases and J dropped 6 bases, with 14 bases sitting between them. The V gene's germline CDR1 is LGHNA and CDR2 YNFKEQ. The CDR3 length is 16 residues. This CDR3 reads CASSQDGRSDAGELFF. The CDR3 DNA reads as TGTGCCAGCAGCCAAGATGGGCGCTCCGACGCCGGGGAGCTGTTTTTT.

This chain joins TRBV5-1 and TRBJ2-5, with 10 bases fitting TRBD2. V gave up 0 bases and J gave up 5 bases; unmatched junction bases: 7. This CDR3 is 16 amino acids long. The germline gives CDR1 SGHRS, CDR2 YFSETQ. CDR3 in DNA: TGCGCCAGCAGCTTGGAGCAAGCGGGGGGGCGGGAGACCCAGTACTTC. This gives the protein CASSLEQAGGRETQYF.

The V and J genes are TRBV4-1 and TRBJ2-3; 8 nucleotides line up with TRBD2. The CDR3 runs 16 residues. Per germline, CDR1 MGHRA and CDR2 YSYEKL. V shed 6 bases, J shed 3 bases, and the junction held 11 bases outside the gene matches. The CDR3 reads CASSSIGGGLTDTQYF. Written as DNA, the CDR3 is TGCGCCAGCAGTTCCATCGGGGGGGGATTGACAGATACGCAGTATTTT.

The rearrangement links TRBV19 to TRBJ2-2; a weak D match, TRBD2 (5 bases). This CDR3 is built from 15 residues. V was cut by 3 bases and J by 6 bases, with 14 bases left in between. CDR1 and CDR2 from the germline V gene are LNHDA and SQIVND (reference sequence). CDR3 loop: CASSIGEMVPGELFF. The CDR3 coding sequence is TGTGCCAGTAGTATCGGGGAGATGGTCCCCGGGGAGCTGTTTTTT.

The V and J genes are TRBV28 and TRBJ1-5, with 10 bases matching TRBD1. The CDR3 totals 17 residues. CDR1 and CDR2 (germline): MDHEN, SYDVKM. The V gene end was trimmed by 4 bases and the J gene end by 4 bases; junction bases not matched to a gene: 10. The CDR3 reads CASSSQGQGVGNQPQHF. The CDR3 DNA reads TGTGCCAGCAGTTCCCAAGGACAGGGGGTAGGAAATCAGCCCCAGCATTTT.

Here the CDR3 reads CASSLVGKGDSPLHF. CDR3 sequence (DNA): TGTGCCAGCAGCCTGGTAGGGAAGGGGGATTCACCCCTCCACTTT. V and J are TRBV3-1 (or the pseudogene TRBV3-2) and TRBJ1-6; TRBD1 is a possible D gene (6 bases). The CDR3 contains 15 residues. V lost 4 bases to trimming and J lost 8 bases, with 15 bases between them. Per the germline V gene, CDR1 is LGHDT and CDR2 is YNNKEL (reference sequence).

This chain joins TRBV19 and TRBJ1-3, with 7 bases matching TRBD1. V shed 6 bases and J 6 bases; nucleotides not matched to a gene: 8. From germline, CDR1 is LNHDA and CDR2 SQIVND (reference sequence). The CDR3 runs 14 residues. The CDR3 DNA follows: TGTGCCAGTAGCACAAGACAGGGTTCAAACACCATATATTTT. This encodes CASSTRQGSNTIYF. The whole variable domain, remainder taken from reference TRBV19 and TRBJ1-3, is DGGITQSPKYLFRKEGQNVTLSCEQNLNHDAMYWYRQDPGQGLRLIYYSQIVNDFQKGDIAEGYSVSREKKESFPLTVTSAQKNPTAFYLCASSTRQGSNTIYFGEGSWLTVV.

The chain joins TRBV5-8 to TRBJ1-2; D remains ambiguous. The CDR3 is 12 amino acids. CDR1 is SGHTS, CDR2 YDEGEE, per germline. V was shortened by 5 bases and J by 7 bases, with 12 bases between the two germline ends. The CDR3 sequence: CASSFELRGYTF. The CDR3 DNA reads as TGTGCCAGCAGTTTCGAACTACGTGGCTACACCTTC.

As concerns this clone: A junction boundary mismatches the germline segment, possibly from a read error. The gene calls are TRBV6-4 and TRBJ2-6; D perhaps matches TRBD1 (5 bases). Germline CDR1 MRHNA, CDR2 SNTAGT. The CDR3 totals 12 residues. The CDR3 nucleotides are TGTGCCAGCAGTGCTGGGGCCAACGTCCTGATTTTC. Its protein product is CASSAGANVLIF.

The chain employs TRBV11-2 and TRBJ1-5; 7 bases are a match to TRBD1. CDR1 is SGHAT, CDR2 FQNNGV, per germline. This CDR3 has 18 amino acids. Unmatched junction bases numbered 12, after V lost 4 bases and J lost 0 bases. The CDR3 coding sequence is TGTGCCAGCAGCTCCAAGGGGGCTGCGGTGGGTAGCAATCAGCCCCAGCATTTT. Protein sequence: CASSSKGAAVGSNQPQHF.

V gene TRBV9 combines with J gene TRBJ1-6; D remains ambiguous. The germline gives CDR1 SGDLS, CDR2 YYNGEE. V lost 4 bases to trimming and J lost 5 bases, with 13 bases between them. The CDR3 runs to 15 residues. The CDR3 DNA follows: TGTGCCAGCAGCCCCCACGGGATAGATAATTCACCCCTCCACTTT. It translates to CASSPHGIDNSPLHF.

This chain links TRBV19 with TRBJ2-7, with 12 bases aligning to TRBD1. Germline lookup yields CDR1 LNHDA and CDR2 SQIVND (reference sequence). The CDR3 consists of 15 residues. V lost 6 bases to trimming and J lost 3 bases; unmatched junction nucleotides: 6. As DNA, the CDR3 is TGTGCCAGTAGAACCGGGACAGGGGGCTTCTACGAGCAGTACTTC. It codes for CASRTGTGGFYEQYF.

The rearrangement joins TRBV5-4 to TRBJ2-1; 12 bases map to TRBD1. The CDR3 spans 17 residues. The junction had 4 bases not matched to a gene; V was cut back by 1 base and J by 2 bases. Per the germline V gene, CDR1 is SGHNT and CDR2 is YYREEE (reference sequence). CDR3 in amino acids: CASSLKGQGAAYNEQFF. In DNA form, the CDR3 reads TGTGCCAGCAGCTTGAAGGGACAGGGGGCCGCCTACAATGAGCAGTTCTTC.